One sample yielded the 30 T cell receptor beta chains listed below, sequenced in a study of blood T cell repertoires in COVID-19. The protocol was immunoSEQ multiplex PCR, while the TCRdb copy is restricted to in-frame clones and leaves out a portion. The profile shows roughly 65,000 clones, more than 70% of them singletons. The sequenced sample consisted of peripheral blood. Receptor source: a human donor in a cohort sampled during active COVID-19.

V is TRBV27 and J is TRBJ1-6, with 8 bases matching TRBD1. The length of the CDR3 is 17 residues. Germline V lookup: CDR1 MNHEY, CDR2 SMNVEV (reference sequence). V dropped 3 bases and J dropped 4; count of bases not matched to a gene: 8. The CDR3 reads CASSFSRTGRYNSPLHF. CDR3 nucleotide sequence: TGTGCCAGCAGTTTTTCTCGGACAGGGCGTTATAATTCACCCCTCCACTTT.

The CDR3 nucleotides read TGTGCCAGCAGCTTGGGACAGCAAGAGACCCAGTACTTC. This gives the protein CASSLGQQETQYF. The chain employs TRBV5-5 and TRBJ2-5, with D maybe TRBD1 (5 bases). The CDR3 has 13 residues. From germline, CDR1 is SGHKS and CDR2 YYEKEE (reference sequence). V shed 0 bases and J shed 2 bases, with 5 bases lying between them.

The rearrangement uses TRBV4-1 and TRBJ2-1; 7 bases map to TRBD2. CDR1 and CDR2 from the germline V gene are MGHRA and YSYEKL. V shed 4 bases, J shed 5 bases, and the junction held 5 bases outside the gene matches. The CDR3 loop spans 14 amino acids. The CDR3 DNA reads as TGCGCCAGCAGCCCGCGGGGGAGCGACAATGAGCAGTTCTTC. It specifies CASSPRGSDNEQFF.

V usage is TRBV7-8 and J usage is TRBJ2-1; a weak D match, TRBD1 (5 bases). Germline CDR1 and CDR2: SGHVS and FQNEAQ. CDR3 length: 15 amino acids. Trimming shortened V by 4 bases and J by 0 bases, and 10 bases separated the two germline ends. In DNA form, the CDR3 reads TGTGCCAGCAGCTCCGACAGCGTCTCCTACAATGAGCAGTTCTTC. Protein sequence: CASSSDSVSYNEQFF.

The V call is TRBV19, the J call TRBJ1-1, with a tentative D call TRBD1 (5 bases). The ends were cut back, 4 bases at V and 3 bases at J, with 12 bases in the middle. CDR1 is LNHDA and CDR2 is SQIVND in the germline V gene (reference sequence). This CDR3 is built from 14 residues. The CDR3 nucleotides are TGTGCCAGTAGTACTATGCAGGGTTACACTGAAGCTTTCTTT. It encodes CASSTMQGYTEAFF.

In nucleotides, the CDR3 is TGTGCCAGCCTTTCCGACAGGGCCGGGGAGCTGTTTTTT. Translating gives CASLSDRAGELFF. The chain is built from TRBV6-5 and TRBJ2-2, with 7 nucleotides matching TRBD1. This CDR3 spans 13 amino acids. J lost 6 bases, V lost 8 bases, and 6 bases had no gene match. CDR1 and CDR2 (germline): MNHEY, SVGAGI.

The chain joins TRBV5-1 to TRBJ1-3; the match to TRBD1 covers 8 bases. Losses at the gene ends were 4 bases for V and 3 bases for J; bases not matched to a gene: 3. CDR3 size: 14 residues. CDR1 is SGHRS, CDR2 YFSETQ, per germline. CDR3 nucleotide sequence: TGCGCCAGCAGCGTGACAGGGGATGGAAACACCATATATTTT. Its translation: CASSVTGDGNTIYF.

The V gene is TRBV2, the J gene TRBJ1-1, with 7 nucleotides matching TRBD1. This CDR3 contains 15 residues. Per the germline V gene, CDR1 is SNHLY and CDR2 is FYNNEI. V shed 7 bases and J 0 bases; nucleotides not matched to a gene: 8. CDR3 sequence (DNA): TGTGCCAGCAACAGACAGGGTGACATGAACACTGAAGCTTTCTTT. Its protein product is CASNRQGDMNTEAFF.

The chain has TRBV3-1 (or the pseudogene TRBV3-2) and TRBJ1-1; a possible D gene is TRBD1 (5 bases). CDR1 and CDR2 (germline): LGHDT, YNNKEL (reference sequence). The CDR3 spans 14 residues. Trimming removed 0 bases from V and 5 bases from J, with 10 bases in between. CDR3 residues: CASSQDGGATEAFF. CDR3 nucleotide sequence: TGTGCCAGCAGCCAAGACGGAGGGGCGACTGAAGCTTTCTTT.

This rearrangement joins TRBV19 to TRBJ2-7; D gene unclear. Germline lookup yields CDR1 LNHDA and CDR2 SQIVND (reference sequence). The V end lost 5 bases, the J end lost 1 base, and 9 bases lay between the germline ends. The length of the CDR3 is 13 residues. The CDR3 DNA reads as TGTGCCAGTAGTCCTAGTCTGTCCTACGAGCAGTACTTC. It specifies CASSPSLSYEQYF.

This clone was seen a few times. The chain couples TRBV4-2 to TRBJ2-7; 8 nucleotides align to TRBD2. J lost 2 bases, V lost 4 bases, and 7 bases had no gene match. The CDR3 is made up of 15 amino acids. CDR1 is LGHNA, CDR2 YNFKEQ, per germline. In DNA, the CDR3 is TGTGCCAGCAGCCTTCAGCGGGAGCCGGCCTACGAGCAGTACTTC. It codes for CASSLQREPAYEQYF.

The chain uses TRBV12-5 and TRBJ2-1, with D possibly being TRBD2 (6 bases). V lost 3 bases and J lost 7, with 16 bases in between. This CDR3 has 15 amino acids. Germline V gives CDR1 LGHNT, CDR2 FRNRAP. The CDR3 reads CASGFGGATQNEQFF. In DNA form, the CDR3 reads TGTGCTAGTGGTTTCGGGGGAGCCACCCAGAATGAGCAGTTCTTC.

This chain links TRBV7-9 with TRBJ2-1; 9 nucleotides line up with TRBD2. Trimming removed 5 bases from V and 4 bases from J; junction bases left unmatched: 9. CDR1 is SEHNR and CDR2 is FQNEAQ in the germline V gene (reference sequence). The CDR3 loop spans 16 amino acids. CDR3 nucleotides: TGTGCCAGCAGCCCCCGGGGTAGCGGGAGTTACAATGAGCAGTTCTTC. It is translated as CASSPRGSGSYNEQFF. The full variable domain, completed using reference TRBV7-9 and TRBJ2-1, is DTGVSQNPRHKITKRGQNVTFRCDPISEHNRLYWYRQTLGQGPEFLTYFQNEAQLEKSRLLSDRFSAERPKGSFSTLEIQRTEQGDSAMYLCASSPRGSGSYNEQFFGPGTRLTVL.

This clone was counted only a few times. This rearrangement joins TRBV4-1 to TRBJ1-4; D gene ambiguous. V lost 3 bases and J lost 7, with 9 bases in between. Germline lookup yields CDR1 MGHRA and CDR2 YSYEKL. There are 13 residues in the CDR3. The CDR3 is CASSQQWSEKLFF. CDR3 DNA: TGCGCCAGCAGCCAGCAGTGGAGTGAAAAACTGTTTTTT.

The CDR3 reads CATSDLQGANTGELFF. The DNA for the CDR3 is TGTGCCACCAGTGATTTGCAGGGGGCCAACACCGGGGAGCTGTTTTTT. V gene TRBV24-1 combines with J gene TRBJ2-2; 8 positions agree with TRBD1. The J segment lost 2 bases and the V segment lost 0 bases, leaving 1 base of the junction unmatched. Germline CDR1 reads KGHDR; CDR2 reads SFDVKD. The CDR3 loop spans 16 amino acids.

The chain couples TRBV27 to TRBJ2-7; a weak D match, TRBD2 (5 bases). CDR1 is MNHEY and CDR2 is SMNVEV in the germline V gene (reference sequence). V shed 3 bases and J shed 0 bases, with 12 bases lying between them. There are 15 residues in the CDR3. As DNA, the CDR3 is TGTGCCAGCAGTTTTACCCCGGGGATCTCCTACGAGCAGTACTTC. This encodes CASSFTPGISYEQYF.

V is TRBV10-1 and J is TRBJ2-1; 9 positions match TRBD2. From germline, CDR1 is WNHNN and CDR2 SYGVQD (reference sequence). The CDR3 is 15 amino acids. V was pared by 1 base and J by 4 bases, with 2 bases of the junction left unmatched. The CDR3 reads CASSELLAGYNEQFF. The CDR3 coding sequence is TGCGCCAGCAGTGAGTTGCTAGCGGGATACAATGAGCAGTTCTTC.

This chain uses TRBV27 with TRBJ2-7; D gene ambiguous. V lost 7 bases, J lost 0 bases, and 13 bases lay in between. This CDR3 contains 14 residues. CDR1 is MNHEY, CDR2 SMNVEV, per germline (reference sequence). CDR3 sequence reads: CASNGPAPSYEQYF. Written as DNA, the CDR3 is TGTGCCAGCAATGGTCCAGCGCCCTCCTACGAGCAGTACTTC.

V usage is TRBV28 and J usage is TRBJ1-5; D is unclear. The V gene's germline CDR1 is MDHEN and CDR2 SYDVKM. Trimming shortened V by 6 bases and J by 0 bases, and 21 bases separated the two germline ends. This CDR3 is 18 amino acids long. The CDR3 loop is CASSQFGISRYSNQPQHF. The CDR3 nucleotides read TGTGCCAGCAGCCAGTTCGGGATTAGCAGGTATAGCAATCAGCCCCAGCATTTT. The full variable domain, its missing parts supplied by reference TRBV28 and TRBJ1-5, is DVKVTQSSRYLVKRTGEKVFLECVQDMDHENMFWYRQDPGLGLRLIYFSYDVKMKEKGDIPEGYSVSREKKERFSLILESASTNQTSMYLCASSQFGISRYSNQPQHFGDGTRLSIL.

V usage is TRBV28 and J usage is TRBJ1-5, with TRBD1 as a possible D gene (5 bases). Trimming cost V 7 bases and J 4 bases, with 14 bases left between them. Germline V CDR1 and CDR2: MDHEN, SYDVKM. The CDR3 sequence is 14 residues long. The CDR3 region has the DNA TGTGCCAGCAATGTATTGACAGAAAATCAGCCCCAGCATTTT. This encodes CASNVLTENQPQHF.

This clone was counted once. This chain joins TRBV3-1 (or the pseudogene TRBV3-2) and TRBJ2-1; D is perhaps TRBD1 (7 bases). Between the trimmed V and J ends, which lost 4 bases and 6 bases, there was a span of 19 bases. The CDR3 is 16 residues long. The V gene's germline CDR1 is LGHDT and CDR2 YNNKEL (reference sequence). Here the CDR3 reads CASSPAEGRGPNEQFF. CDR3 sequence (DNA): TGTGCCAGCAGCCCGGCGGAGGGTAGGGGGCCCAATGAGCAGTTCTTC.

The sample holds a few counts of this clone. This chain uses TRBV2 with TRBJ1-6, with no clear D. This CDR3 contains 21 residues. CDR1 and CDR2 (germline): SNHLY, FYNNEI. V was pared by 8 bases and J by 1 base, with 30 bases between. CDR3 sequence (DNA): TGTGCCAGCGCTCCCCGCCGACAAACCCACTTCAGGAGGTCCTATAATTCACCCCTCCACTTT. This encodes CASAPRRQTHFRRSYNSPLHF.

V is TRBV7-2 and J is TRBJ2-4, with 7 positions matching TRBD1. The CDR3 runs 19 residues. Germline assignment: CDR1 SGHTA and CDR2 FQGNSA. With V trimmed by 1 base and J by 0 bases, 12 bases remained unmatched. CDR3 sequence (DNA): TGTGCCAGCAGCTTAGGGACAGGTGGCTCCATGCTAGCCAAAAACATTCAGTACTTC. Translation: CASSLGTGGSMLAKNIQYF.

V gene TRBV27 combines with J gene TRBJ2-3; 9 bases map to TRBD1. This CDR3 spans 14 amino acids. V lost 4 bases and J lost 4; bases outside the gene matches: 3. Per the germline V gene, CDR1 is MNHEY and CDR2 is SMNVEV (reference sequence). The DNA for the CDR3 is TGTGCCAGCAGTTCACGACAGGGGGCAGATACGCAGTATTTT. This translates into CASSSRQGADTQYF.

V usage is TRBV7-9 and J usage is TRBJ2-7; D may be TRBD1 (5 bases). Germline CDR1 is SEHNR and CDR2 is FQNEAQ (reference sequence). This CDR3 spans 14 amino acids. Trimming stripped 7 bases from V and 2 bases from J, with 15 bases between. The CDR3, as DNA: TGTGCCAGCACCCTTAACGGACAAGCCTACGAGCAGTACTTC. Protein: CASTLNGQAYEQYF. The whole variable domain, filled in from reference TRBV7-9 and TRBJ2-7, reads DTGVSQNPRHKITKRGQNVTFRCDPISEHNRLYWYRQTLGQGPEFLTYFQNEAQLEKSRLLSDRFSAERPKGSFSTLEIQRTEQGDSAMYLCASTLNGQAYEQYFGPGTRLTVT.

The V gene is TRBV10-3, the J gene TRBJ2-2, with D perhaps TRBD1 (6 bases). V was trimmed by 7 bases and J by 2 bases, leaving 11 bases between them. The CDR3 is 14 amino acids. Germline V CDR1 and CDR2: ENHRY, SYGVKD. CDR3 region: CAINEDSNTGELFF. The CDR3 nucleotides read TGTGCCATCAACGAGGACAGTAACACCGGGGAGCTGTTTTTT.

The V gene is TRBV19, the J gene TRBJ2-7, with D tentatively TRBD2 (5 bases). Germline V lookup: CDR1 LNHDA, CDR2 SQIVND (reference sequence). Trimming took off 4 bases at V and 4 bases at J, with 14 bases between the two ends. This CDR3 is 14 amino acids long. DNA for the CDR3: TGTGCCAGTAGTAAGAATCAGAGGACTTACGAGCAGTACTTC. It specifies CASSKNQRTYEQYF.

This clone has just one count. This chain links TRBV18 with TRBJ1-2, with D perhaps matching TRBD1 (5 bases). The V end lost 2 bases, the J end lost 8 bases, and 15 bases lay between the germline ends. This CDR3 is built from 14 residues. Germline CDR1 and CDR2: KGHSH and LQKENI. CDR3 DNA sequence: TGTGCCAGCTCACCAATGACCGGGGGGAAGGGCTACACCTTC. This sequence encodes CASSPMTGGKGYTF.

The chain joins TRBV18 to TRBJ2-1; tentative D call: TRBD1 (5 bases). With 6 bases removed from V and 2 bases from J, the gap between germline ends came to 11 bases. Germline V CDR1 and CDR2: KGHSH, LQKENI. CDR3 length equals 14 residues. CDR3 bases: TGTGCCAGCTCTTTTACAGGAGCCTACAATGAGCAGTTCTTC. Its translation: CASSFTGAYNEQFF.

This clone was seen more than once but under ten times. V usage is TRBV6-5 and J usage is TRBJ1-1; 7 nucleotides line up with TRBD1. Germline V gene data show CDR1 as MNHEY and CDR2 as SVGAGI. The CDR3 has 13 amino acids. The junction had 1 base not matched to a gene; V was cut back by 4 bases and J by 2 bases. The CDR3: CASSLGGNTEAFF. The CDR3 nucleotides are TGTGCCAGCAGTTTAGGGGGCAACACTGAAGCTTTCTTT.